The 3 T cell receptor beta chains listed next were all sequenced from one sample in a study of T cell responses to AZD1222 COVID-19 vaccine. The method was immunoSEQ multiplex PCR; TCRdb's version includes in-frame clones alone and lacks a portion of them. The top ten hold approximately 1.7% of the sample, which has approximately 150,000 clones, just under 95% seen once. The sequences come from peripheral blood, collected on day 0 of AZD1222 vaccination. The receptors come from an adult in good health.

This chain's CDR3 is CASSFNRPMNTEAFF. As DNA, the CDR3 is TGCGCCAGCAGCTTCAATAGACCTATGAACACTGAAGCTTTCTTT. This rearrangement joins TRBV5-1 to TRBJ1-1, with D uncertain. V was pared by 2 bases and J by 0 bases, with 11 bases between. The CDR3 loop spans 15 amino acids. Germline CDR1 is SGHRS and CDR2 is YFSETQ.

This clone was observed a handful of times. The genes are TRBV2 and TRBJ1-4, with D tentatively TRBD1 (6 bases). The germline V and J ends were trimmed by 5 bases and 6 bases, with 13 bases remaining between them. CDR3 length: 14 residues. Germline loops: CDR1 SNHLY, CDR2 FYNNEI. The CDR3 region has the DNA TGTGCCAGCAGTTCCGGACAGAACGATGAAAAACTGTTTTTT. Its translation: CASSSGQNDEKLFF. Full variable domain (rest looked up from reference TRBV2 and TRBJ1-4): EPEVTQTPSHQVTQMGQEVILRCVPISNHLYFYWYRQILGQKVEFLVSFYNNEISEKSEIFDDQFSVERPDGSNFTLKIRSTKLEDSAMYFCASSSGQNDEKLFFGSGTQLSVL.

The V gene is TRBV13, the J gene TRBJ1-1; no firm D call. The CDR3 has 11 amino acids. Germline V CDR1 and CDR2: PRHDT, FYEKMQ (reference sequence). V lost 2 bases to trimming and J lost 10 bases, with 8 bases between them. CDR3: CASSLSAGAFF. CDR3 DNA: TGTGCCAGCAGCTTATCCGCCGGAGCTTTCTTT.